Given below is one T cell receptor (beta chain) in context. Its antigen remains unidentified. This table comes from immunoSEQ multiplex PCR, and its TCRdb copy is limited to in-frame clones, with some not included. The table lists 15,000 to 20,000 clones, roughly 87% of them singletons. Unmatched junction bases numbered 4, after V lost 1 base and J lost 8 bases. The CDR3 totals 14 residues. Germline CDR1 KGHSH, CDR2 LQKENI. This entry belongs to a study of somatic mutations in cytotoxic T cells in rheumatoid arthritis. Findings and limits, study-wide: The top CD8+ clone topped 20% of CD8+ cells in about an eighth of the roughly 65 patients.

Female donors made up roughly 50% of the healthy controls, blood donors whose median age was around 61 years (range about 21-70). The clonotype originates from a woman in her fifties or sixties in good health. The sample consisted of CD8+ T cells sorted from blood. The V and J genes are TRBV18 and TRBJ1-2; 10 bases line up with TRBD1. The CDR3 DNA reads as TGTGCCAGCTCACCACGGGACAGGGGATTCGGCTACACCTTC. Translation gives CASSPRDRGFGYTF. The whole variable domain, remainder taken from reference TRBV18 and TRBJ1-2, is NAGVMQNPRHLVRRRGQEARLRCSPMKGHSHVYWYRQLPEEGLKFMVYLQKENIIDESGMPKERFSAEFPKEGPSILRIQQVVRGDSAAYFCASSPRDRGFGYTFGSGTRLTVV.